A selection of T cell receptor beta chains follows, all from one sample in a study of T-cell reconstitution after alpha-beta-depleted transplantation in children. TCRdb itself ran the PCR reads through MiXCR, one entry per CDR3 protein. The sample shows 97,000 or so distinct CDR3 sequences, less than 6% of them seen only once. The sequencing here drew on PBMCs, mostly from graft donor cells, taken 60 days after TCRalphabeta/CD19-depleted stem cell transplant. Receptors originate from a female patient under 10 years old who had a stem cell transplant for Fanconi anemia, so the T cells may come from the graft donor. Both conserved end residues are part of each CDR3. D genes are given only for firm matches. Part of the rows lack a size; the others show once, few, many or a class for expanded clones.

size	V	D	J	CDR3	DNA
.	TRBV3-1	.	TRBJ2-1	CASCQERTFSSYNEQFF	TGTGCCAGCTGCCAAGAAAGGACTTTTAGCTCCTACAATGAGCAGTTCTTC
many	TRBV28	.	TRBJ2-7	CASSLQSSEQYF	TGTGCCAGCAGTTTACAGAGTAGCGAGCAGTACTTC
many	TRBV27	TRBD2	TRBJ2-2	CASSFFSGRANTGELFF	TGTGCCAGCAGTTTTTTTAGCGGGAGGGCGAACACCGGGGAGCTGTTTTTT
many	TRBV20-1	.	TRBJ2-2	CSARQTYPTGELFF	TGCAGTGCTAGACAGACCTACCCCACCGGGGAGCTGTTTTTT
.	TRBV3-1	.	TRBJ1-1	CASSQLSGATEAFF	TGTGCCAGCAGCCAACTATCAGGGGCCACTGAAGCTTTCTTT
many	TRBV12-3/TRBV12-4	.	TRBJ2-4	CASSLQGKNIQYF	TGTGCCAGCAGTTTGCAGGGGAAAAACATTCAGTACTTC
many	TRBV27	TRBD2	TRBJ2-7	CASFPRLAGGPYTYEQYF	TGTGCCAGCTTCCCTCGGCTAGCGGGAGGACCCTACACCTACGAGCAGTACTTC
.	TRBV10-3	.	TRBJ2-7	CAISDHRGRSYEQYF	TGTGCCATCAGTGACCACCGGGGCCGCTCCTACGAGCAGTACTTC
many	TRBV20-1	.	TRBJ2-7	CSARGVSYEQYF	TGCAGTGCTAGAGGGGTCTCCTACGAGCAGTACTTC
many	TRBV29-1	TRBD1	TRBJ2-5	CSVGWTGRETQYF	TGCAGCGTTGGCTGGACAGGGAGGGAGACCCAGTACTTC
.	TRBV2	TRBD1	TRBJ1-1	CASSDFRQGAEAFF	TGTGCCAGCAGTGATTTTAGACAGGGGGCTGAAGCTTTCTTT
many	TRBV6-5	.	TRBJ1-3	CASSLGGGPSGNTIYF	TGTGCCAGCAGTTTAGGTGGGGGGCCCTCTGGAAACACCATATATTTT
many	TRBV28	TRBD1	TRBJ1-1	CASRTGTGTMNTEAFF	TGTGCCAGCAGGACCGGGACAGGGACCATGAACACTGAAGCTTTCTTT
many	TRBV20-1	.	TRBJ2-3	CSARETRKTQYF	TGCAGTGCTAGAGAAACGAGGAAGACGCAGTATTTT
many	TRBV6-8	TRBD1	TRBJ2-7	CASSYWDRSYEQYF	TGTGCCAGCAGTTACTGGGACAGGTCCTACGAGCAGTACTTC
few	TRBV27	TRBD1	TRBJ1-5	CASSWTGGNQPQHF	TGTGCCAGCAGTTGGACAGGGGGCAATCAGCCCCAGCATTTT
many	TRBV28	.	TRBJ2-7	CASSLIARAYANYEQYF	TGTGCCAGCAGTTTAATTGCCAGGGCCTACGCCAACTACGAGCAGTACTTC
many	TRBV5-1	TRBD1	TRBJ2-2	CASSRTGATGELFF	TGCGCCAGCAGCAGGACAGGGGCCACCGGGGAGCTGTTTTTT
few	TRBV3-1	.	TRBJ1-2	CASSQDPQVFYGYTF	TGTGCCAGCAGCCAAGATCCCCAGGTGTTCTATGGCTACACCTTC
few	TRBV18	.	TRBJ1-1	CASPRPPDYTEAFF	TGTGCCAGCCCTCGTCCCCCTGATTACACTGAAGCTTTCTTT
few	TRBV20-1	.	TRBJ2-1	CSARDMQGYNEQFF	TGCAGTGCTAGAGATATGCAGGGCTACAATGAGCAGTTCTTC
.	TRBV18	.	TRBJ1-5	CASSFYALMRGSNQPQHF	TGTGCCAGCTCATTTTATGCGTTAATGAGGGGAAGCAATCAGCCCCAGCATTTT
many	TRBV6-1	TRBD2	TRBJ2-7	CASSMTSGRSSSYEQYF	TGTGCCAGCAGCATGACTAGCGGGAGGTCAAGCTCCTACGAGCAGTACTTC
.	TRBV20-1	TRBD1	TRBJ1-5	CSAIPGQVINQPQHF	TGCAGTGCTATTCCGGGACAGGTTATCAATCAGCCCCAGCATTTT
many	TRBV5-1	TRBD2	TRBJ2-5	CASRIYSGRGEETQYF	TGCGCCAGCAGAATTTATAGCGGGAGAGGGGAGGAGACCCAGTACTTC
.	TRBV19	TRBD1	TRBJ2-5	CASSMAPPGQGDLQETQYF	TGTGCCAGTAGTATGGCCCCTCCGGGACAGGGGGACCTCCAAGAGACCCAGTACTTC
.	TRBV10-3	.	TRBJ1-5	CAISANRATGNQPQHF	TGTGCCATCAGCGCTAACAGGGCTACAGGCAATCAGCCCCAGCATTTT
many	TRBV29-1	TRBD1	TRBJ2-5	CSDRTGQETQYF	TGCAGCGACCGGACAGGTCAAGAGACCCAGTACTTC
many	TRBV7-8	.	TRBJ2-2	CASSLVKAGRSGELFF	TGTGCCAGCAGCTTAGTCAAGGCGGGGAGGTCCGGGGAGCTGTTTTTT
.	TRBV20-1	TRBD1	TRBJ2-6	CSASPTGTGANVLTF	TGCAGTGCTAGTCCGACAGGGACTGGGGCCAACGTCCTGACTTTC
.	TRBV6-1	.	TRBJ2-7	CASHTGPPSYEQYF	TGTGCCAGCCACACGGGGCCTCCCTCCTACGAGCAGTACTTC
many	TRBV28	TRBD1	TRBJ2-5	CASSLGQGRWETQYF	TGTGCCAGCAGTTTAGGACAGGGAAGGTGGGAGACCCAGTACTTC
many	TRBV28	.	TRBJ2-2	CASSSSARATGELFF	TGTGCCAGCAGTTCATCAGCCAGGGCCACCGGGGAGCTGTTTTTT
few	TRBV10-1	TRBD1	TRBJ1-1	CASSMTGTNTEAFF	TGCGCCAGCAGTATGACAGGGACTAACACTGAAGCTTTCTTT
many	TRBV20-1	TRBD2	TRBJ2-5	CSAETSLRETQYF	TGCAGTGCTGAGACTAGCCTCCGAGAGACCCAGTACTTC
many	TRBV29-1	.	TRBJ2-1	CSVLSYNEQFF	TGCAGCGTTTTAAGCTACAATGAGCAGTTCTTC
many	TRBV18	.	TRBJ2-3	CASSPEVGGVADTQYF	TGTGCCAGCTCACCAGAGGTCGGGGGCGTTGCAGATACGCAGTATTTT
many	TRBV3-1	TRBD2	TRBJ2-4	CASSQPRAGAAKNIQYF	TGTGCCAGCAGCCAACCTAGAGCGGGAGCAGCCAAAAACATTCAGTACTTC
.	TRBV20-1	.	TRBJ2-2	CSARAYDRSNTGELFF	TGCAGTGCTAGAGCCTATGACAGGTCGAACACCGGGGAGCTGTTTTTT
many	TRBV11-2	TRBD2	TRBJ2-3	CASSLSPGLAGYPDTDTQYF	TGTGCCAGCAGCTTATCCCCGGGACTAGCGGGATATCCGGACACAGATACGCAGTATTTT
.	TRBV11-2	.	TRBJ2-5	CASSLDLVRQETQYF	TGTGCCAGCAGCTTAGATTTGGTGCGACAAGAGACCCAGTACTTC
many	TRBV5-1	.	TRBJ2-1	CASSMQVRRVDEQFF	TGCGCCAGCAGCATGCAAGTTCGCCGTGTCGATGAGCAGTTCTTC
many	TRBV5-1	.	TRBJ2-1	CASSLDYLLNEQFF	TGCGCCAGCAGCTTGGACTACCTACTCAATGAGCAGTTCTTC
many	TRBV20-1	.	TRBJ2-3	CSAREGWTSTDTQYF	TGCAGTGCTAGAGAAGGCTGGACTAGCACAGATACGCAGTATTTT
.	TRBV12-3/TRBV12-4	.	TRBJ1-6	CASSQFGASPLHF	TGTGCCAGCAGTCAATTTGGGGCTTCACCCCTCCACTTT
many	TRBV20-1	TRBD2	TRBJ2-1	CSASGRGNNEQFF	TGCAGTGCTAGCGGGAGGGGAAACAATGAGCAGTTCTTC
many	TRBV29-1	.	TRBJ2-2	CSAGVGSTTGELFF	TGCAGCGCTGGGGTGGGTAGTACCACCGGGGAGCTGTTTTTT
few	TRBV6-1	.	TRBJ1-5	CASSHGTHSNQPQHF	TGTGCCAGCAGCCACGGGACCCATAGCAATCAGCCCCAGCATTTT
many	TRBV20-1	TRBD2	TRBJ2-3	CSAPTPSGSLGDTQYF	TGCAGTGCCCCGACTCCTAGCGGGAGCTTGGGAGATACGCAGTATTTT
.	TRBV2	TRBD2	TRBJ2-1	CASSEPPGGGEQFF	TGTGCCAGCAGTGAACCCCCGGGGGGAGGAGAGCAGTTCTTC
.	TRBV7-3	TRBD2	TRBJ2-4	CATSLTGPAGGANIQYF	TGTGCCACTTCTCTGACAGGTCCAGCGGGGGGGGCGAACATTCAGTACTTC
many	TRBV5-1	.	TRBJ2-1	CAKTPGDSQIKSSYNEQFF	TGCGCCAAGACCCCCGGGGACTCCCAAATTAAGAGCTCCTACAATGAGCAGTTCTTC
few	TRBV7-9	TRBD1	TRBJ1-2	CASSLTGDHANYGYTF	TGTGCCAGCAGCTTGACAGGGGACCATGCGAACTATGGCTACACCTTC
.	TRBV10-3	.	TRBJ2-2	CAISLTGELFF	TGTGCCATCAGTTTAACCGGGGAGCTGTTTTTT